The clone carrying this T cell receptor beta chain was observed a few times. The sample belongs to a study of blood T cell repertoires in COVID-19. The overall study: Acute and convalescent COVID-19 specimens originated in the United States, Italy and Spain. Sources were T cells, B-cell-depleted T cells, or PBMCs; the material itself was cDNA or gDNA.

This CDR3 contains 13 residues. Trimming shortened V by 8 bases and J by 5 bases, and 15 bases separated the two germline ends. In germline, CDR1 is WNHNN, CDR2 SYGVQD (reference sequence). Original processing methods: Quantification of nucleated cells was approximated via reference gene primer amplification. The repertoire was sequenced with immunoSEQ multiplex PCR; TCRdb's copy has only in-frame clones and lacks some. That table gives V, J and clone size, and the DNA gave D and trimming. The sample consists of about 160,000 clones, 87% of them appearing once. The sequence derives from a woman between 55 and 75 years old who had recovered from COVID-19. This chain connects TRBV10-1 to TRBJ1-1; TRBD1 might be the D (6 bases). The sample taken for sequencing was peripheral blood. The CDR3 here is CASLRGTATEAFF. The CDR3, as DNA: TGCGCCAGCCTCAGGGGCACAGCTACTGAAGCTTTCTTT.